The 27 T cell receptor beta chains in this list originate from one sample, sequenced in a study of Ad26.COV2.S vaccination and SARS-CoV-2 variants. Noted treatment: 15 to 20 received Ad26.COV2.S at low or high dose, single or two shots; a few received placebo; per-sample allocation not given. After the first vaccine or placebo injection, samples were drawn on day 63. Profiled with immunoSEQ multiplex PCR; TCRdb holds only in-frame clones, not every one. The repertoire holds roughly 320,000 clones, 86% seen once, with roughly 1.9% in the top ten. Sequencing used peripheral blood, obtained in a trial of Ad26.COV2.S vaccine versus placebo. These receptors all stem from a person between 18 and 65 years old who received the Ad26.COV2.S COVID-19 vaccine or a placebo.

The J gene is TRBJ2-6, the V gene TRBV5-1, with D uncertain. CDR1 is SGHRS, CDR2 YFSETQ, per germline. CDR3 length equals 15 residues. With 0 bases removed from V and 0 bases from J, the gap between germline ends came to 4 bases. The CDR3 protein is CASSLVRSGANVLTF. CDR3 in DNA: TGCGCCAGCAGCTTGGTTCGCTCTGGGGCCAACGTCCTGACTTTC.

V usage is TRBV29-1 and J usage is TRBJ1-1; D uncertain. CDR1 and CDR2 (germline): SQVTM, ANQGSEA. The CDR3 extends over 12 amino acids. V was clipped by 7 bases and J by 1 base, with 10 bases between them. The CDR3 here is CSALLQNTEAFF. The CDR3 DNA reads TGCAGCGCCCTACTACAGAACACTGAAGCTTTCTTT.

This CDR3 is CAWSARSEDSPLHF. In nucleotides, the CDR3 is TGTGCCTGGAGTGCGCGGTCCGAAGATTCACCCCTCCACTTT. The chain combines TRBV30 with TRBJ1-6; no reliable D call. In germline, CDR1 is GTSNPN, CDR2 SVGIG (reference sequence). This CDR3 region has 14 residues. Trimming took off 1 base at V and 8 bases at J, with 12 bases between the two ends.

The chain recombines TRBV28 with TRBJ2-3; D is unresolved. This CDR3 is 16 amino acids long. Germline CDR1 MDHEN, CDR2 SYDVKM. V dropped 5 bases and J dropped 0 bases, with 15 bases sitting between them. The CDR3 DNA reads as TGTGCCAGCAGTCCCCAGAGGCCCCATAGCACAGATACGCAGTATTTT. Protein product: CASSPQRPHSTDTQYF.

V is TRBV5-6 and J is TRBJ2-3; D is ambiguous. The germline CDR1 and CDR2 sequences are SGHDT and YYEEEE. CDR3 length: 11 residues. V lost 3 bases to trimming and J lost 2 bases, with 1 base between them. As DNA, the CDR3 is TGTGCCAGCAGCTCCACAGATACGCAGTATTTT. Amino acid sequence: CASSSTDTQYF.

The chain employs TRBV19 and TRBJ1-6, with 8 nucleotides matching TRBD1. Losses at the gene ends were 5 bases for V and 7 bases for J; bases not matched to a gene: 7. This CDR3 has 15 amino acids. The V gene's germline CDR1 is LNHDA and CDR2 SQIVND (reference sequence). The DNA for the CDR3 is TGTGCCAGTAGTCGCCGACAGGGGTCGAATTCACCCCTCCACTTT. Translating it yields CASSRRQGSNSPLHF.

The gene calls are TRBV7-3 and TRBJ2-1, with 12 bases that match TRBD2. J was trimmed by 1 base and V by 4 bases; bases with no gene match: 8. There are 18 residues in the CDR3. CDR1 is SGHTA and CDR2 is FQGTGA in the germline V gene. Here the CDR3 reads CASSSLTSGGGSYNEQFF. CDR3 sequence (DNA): TGTGCCAGCAGCTCTCTGACTAGCGGGGGAGGTTCCTACAATGAGCAGTTCTTC.

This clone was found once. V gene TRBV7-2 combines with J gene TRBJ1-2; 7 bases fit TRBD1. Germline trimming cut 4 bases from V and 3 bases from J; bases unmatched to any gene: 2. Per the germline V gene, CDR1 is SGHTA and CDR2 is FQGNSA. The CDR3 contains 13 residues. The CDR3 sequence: CASSSGQHYGYTF. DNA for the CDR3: TGTGCCAGCAGCTCGGGACAGCACTATGGCTACACCTTC. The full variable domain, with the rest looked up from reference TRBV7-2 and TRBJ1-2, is GAGVSQSPSNKVTEKGKDVELRCDPISGHTALYWYRQSLGQGLEFLIYFQGNSAPDKSGLPSDRFSAERTGGSVSTLTIQRTQQEDSAVYLCASSSGQHYGYTFGSGTRLTVV.

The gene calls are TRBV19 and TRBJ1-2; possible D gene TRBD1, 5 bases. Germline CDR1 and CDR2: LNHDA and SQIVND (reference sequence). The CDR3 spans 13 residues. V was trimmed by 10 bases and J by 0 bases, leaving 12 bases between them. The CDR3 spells CATRAGTNYGYTF. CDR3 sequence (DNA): TGTGCCACCAGGGCAGGAACTAACTATGGCTACACCTTC.

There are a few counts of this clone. CDR3 sequence: CASSQDLGPYNSPLHF. The CDR3 DNA reads as TGCGCCAGCAGCCAAGATCTGGGACCCTATAATTCACCCCTCCACTTT. J is TRBJ1-6 and V is TRBV4-3; D might be TRBD1 (5 bases). The CDR3 contains 16 residues. V lost 0 bases and J lost 2, with 8 bases in between. CDR1 LGHNA and CDR2 YSLEER come from the germline V gene.

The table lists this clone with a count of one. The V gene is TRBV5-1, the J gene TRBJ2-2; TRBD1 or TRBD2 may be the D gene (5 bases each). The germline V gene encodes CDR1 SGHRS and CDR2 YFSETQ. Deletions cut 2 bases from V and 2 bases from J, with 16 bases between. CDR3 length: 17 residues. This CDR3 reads CASSFPSGTENTGELFF. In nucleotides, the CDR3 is TGCGCCAGCAGCTTCCCCTCCGGGACGGAAAACACCGGGGAGCTGTTTTTT.

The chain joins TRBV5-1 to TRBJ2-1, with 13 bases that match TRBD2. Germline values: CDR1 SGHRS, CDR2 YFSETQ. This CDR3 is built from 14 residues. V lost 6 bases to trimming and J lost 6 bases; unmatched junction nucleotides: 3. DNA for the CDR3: TGCGCCAGCACCACTAGCGGGGGGGTCAATGAGCAGTTCTTC. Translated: CASTTSGGVNEQFF.

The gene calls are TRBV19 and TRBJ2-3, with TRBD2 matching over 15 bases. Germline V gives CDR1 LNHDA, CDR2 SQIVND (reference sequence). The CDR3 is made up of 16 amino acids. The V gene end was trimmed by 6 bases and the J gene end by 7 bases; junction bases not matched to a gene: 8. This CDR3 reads CASSRTSGGAWYTQYF. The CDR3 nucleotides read TGTGCCAGTAGCAGGACTAGCGGGGGGGCCTGGTATACGCAGTATTTT.

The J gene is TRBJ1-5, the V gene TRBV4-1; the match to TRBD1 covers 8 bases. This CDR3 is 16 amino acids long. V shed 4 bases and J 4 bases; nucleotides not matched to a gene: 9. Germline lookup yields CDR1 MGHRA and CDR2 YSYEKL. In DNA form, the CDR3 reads TGCGCCAGCAGCCCCTCCGACAGGGGAGGGAATCAGCCCCAGCATTTT. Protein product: CASSPSDRGGNQPQHF.

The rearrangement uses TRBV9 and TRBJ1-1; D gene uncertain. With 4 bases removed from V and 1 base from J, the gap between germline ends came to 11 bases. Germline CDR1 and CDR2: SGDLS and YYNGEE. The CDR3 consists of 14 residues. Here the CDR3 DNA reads TGTGCCAGCAGCCCCAGGAGCGGGAACACTGAAGCTTTCTTT. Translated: CASSPRSGNTEAFF. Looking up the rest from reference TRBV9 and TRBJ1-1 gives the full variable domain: DSGVTQTPKHLITATGQRVTLRCSPRSGDLSVYWYQQSLDQGLQFLIQYYNGEERAKGNILERFSAQQFPDLHSELNLSSLELGDSALYFCASSPRSGNTEAFFGQGTRLTVV.

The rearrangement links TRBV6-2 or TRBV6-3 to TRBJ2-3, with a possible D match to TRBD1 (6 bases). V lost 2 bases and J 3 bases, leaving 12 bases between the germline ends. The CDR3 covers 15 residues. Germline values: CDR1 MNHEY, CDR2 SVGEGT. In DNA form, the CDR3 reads TGTGCCAGCAGTTACAACAGGGTTTATACAGATACGCAGTATTTT. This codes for CASSYNRVYTDTQYF.

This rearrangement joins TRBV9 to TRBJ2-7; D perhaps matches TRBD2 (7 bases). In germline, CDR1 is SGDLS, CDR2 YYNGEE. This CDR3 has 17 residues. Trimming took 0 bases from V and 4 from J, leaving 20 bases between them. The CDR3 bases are TGTGCCAGCAGCGTAGCTGCGGCTGGGAGGGGGTCGTACGAGCAGTACTTC. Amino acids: CASSVAAAGRGSYEQYF. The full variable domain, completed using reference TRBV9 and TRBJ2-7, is DSGVTQTPKHLITATGQRVTLRCSPRSGDLSVYWYQQSLDQGLQFLIQYYNGEERAKGNILERFSAQQFPDLHSELNLSSLELGDSALYFCASSVAAAGRGSYEQYFGPGTRLTVT.

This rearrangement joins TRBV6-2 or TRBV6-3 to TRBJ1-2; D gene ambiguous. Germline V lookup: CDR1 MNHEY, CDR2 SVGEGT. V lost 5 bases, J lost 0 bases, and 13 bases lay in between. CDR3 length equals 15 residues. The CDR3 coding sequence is TGTGCCAGCAGTAGCCCGGGATATACTAACTATGGCTACACCTTC. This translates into CASSSPGYTNYGYTF.

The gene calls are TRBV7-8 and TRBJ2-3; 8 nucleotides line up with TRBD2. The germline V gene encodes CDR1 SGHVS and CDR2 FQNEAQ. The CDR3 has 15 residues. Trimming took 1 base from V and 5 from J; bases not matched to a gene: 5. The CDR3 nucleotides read TGTGCCAGCAGCTTAGACGGGGGGGCAGGAGATACGCAGTATTTT. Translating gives CASSLDGGAGDTQYF.

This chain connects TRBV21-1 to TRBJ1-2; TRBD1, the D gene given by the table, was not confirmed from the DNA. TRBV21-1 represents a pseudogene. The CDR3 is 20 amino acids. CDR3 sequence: CASSLRGTGTEPYLGYGYTF. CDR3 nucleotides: TGTGCCAGCAGCCTAAGGGGGACCGGGACAGAACCCTACTTAGGGTATGGCTACACCTTC.

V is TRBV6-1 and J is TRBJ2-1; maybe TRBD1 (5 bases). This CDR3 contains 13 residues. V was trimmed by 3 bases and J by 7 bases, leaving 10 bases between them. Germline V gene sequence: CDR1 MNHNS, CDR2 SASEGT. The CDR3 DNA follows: TGTGCCAGCAGTGACAGGGTCCGGAATGAGCAGTTCTTC. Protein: CASSDRVRNEQFF.

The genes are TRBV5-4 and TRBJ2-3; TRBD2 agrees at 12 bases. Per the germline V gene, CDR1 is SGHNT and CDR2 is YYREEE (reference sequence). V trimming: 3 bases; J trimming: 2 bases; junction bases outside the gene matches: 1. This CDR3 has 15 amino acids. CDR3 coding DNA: TGTGCCAGCAGCTCTAGCGGGGGGGTCACAGATACGCAGTATTTT. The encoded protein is CASSSSGGVTDTQYF.

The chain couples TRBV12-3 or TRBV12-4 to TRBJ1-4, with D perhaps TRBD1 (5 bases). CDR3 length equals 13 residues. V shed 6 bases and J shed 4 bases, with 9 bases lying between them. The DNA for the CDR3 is TGTGCCAGCAGGGCGGGGGGTAATGAAAAACTGTTTTTT. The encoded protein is CASRAGGNEKLFF.

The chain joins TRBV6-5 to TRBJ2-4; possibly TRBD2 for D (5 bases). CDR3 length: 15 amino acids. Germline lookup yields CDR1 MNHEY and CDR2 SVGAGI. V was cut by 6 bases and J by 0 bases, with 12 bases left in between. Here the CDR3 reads CASRLDREAKNIQYF. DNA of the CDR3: TGTGCCAGCAGACTAGACCGAGAAGCCAAAAACATTCAGTACTTC.

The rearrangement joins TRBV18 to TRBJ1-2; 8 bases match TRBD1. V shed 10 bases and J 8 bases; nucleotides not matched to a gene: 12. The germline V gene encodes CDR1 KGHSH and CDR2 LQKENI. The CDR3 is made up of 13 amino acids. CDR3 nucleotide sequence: TGTGCCACCTCGTCAGGGGGCGCGGAAGGCTACACCTTC. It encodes CATSSGGAEGYTF.

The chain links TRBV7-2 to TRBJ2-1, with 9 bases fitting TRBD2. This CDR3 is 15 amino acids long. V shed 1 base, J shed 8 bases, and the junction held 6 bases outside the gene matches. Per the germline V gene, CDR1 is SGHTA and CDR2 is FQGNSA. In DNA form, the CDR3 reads TGTGCCAGCAGCTTAGAGGGCGGGGGGGCCTATGAGCAGTTCTTC. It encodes CASSLEGGGAYEQFF.

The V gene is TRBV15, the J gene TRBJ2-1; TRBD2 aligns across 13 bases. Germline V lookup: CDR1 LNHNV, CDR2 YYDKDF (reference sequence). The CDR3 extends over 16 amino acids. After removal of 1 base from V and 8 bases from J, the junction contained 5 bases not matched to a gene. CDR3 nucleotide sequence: TGTGCCACCAGCAGAGTGGGGACTAGCGGGAAATATGAGCAGTTCTTC. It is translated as CATSRVGTSGKYEQFF.